The next 2 T cell receptor beta chains were all read from a single sample in a study of blood T cell repertoires in COVID-19. Data came from immunoSEQ multiplex PCR; TCRdb stores just in-frame clones and leaves some out. The sample has about 68,000 clones; about nine tenths are singletons. The source material was peripheral blood. These receptors originate from a man aged 45 to 65 with active COVID-19.

V gene TRBV6-5 combines with J gene TRBJ1-1; D ambiguous. The germline V gene encodes CDR1 MNHEY and CDR2 SVGAGI. The CDR3 loop spans 14 amino acids. V was cut by 6 bases and J by 4 bases, with 15 bases left in between. DNA for the CDR3: TGTGCCAGCAGAGCGGGGAAGAGAGGCACTGAAGCTTTCTTT. As protein: CASRAGKRGTEAFF.

The V call is TRBV6-2 or TRBV6-3, the J call TRBJ2-5; 7 positions agree with TRBD2. Germline trimming cut 0 bases from V and 3 bases from J; bases unmatched to any gene: 7. Germline V gene sequence: CDR1 MNHEY, CDR2 SVGEGT. This CDR3 has 16 residues. The DNA of the CDR3 is TGTGCCAGCAGTTACTCGCCGGGGGGTCGCAAAGAGACCCAGTACTTC. Its translation is CASSYSPGGRKETQYF.